One sample yielded the 9 T cell receptor beta chains listed below, sequenced in a study of blood T cell repertoires in COVID-19. Clones were read by immunoSEQ multiplex PCR, and TCRdb kept only the in-frame ones, dropping some. The sample comprises more than 300,000 clones, roughly 90% of which are singletons, and 5% to 7% rests with the top ten. Sequencing was performed on peripheral blood. Receptor source: a man aged 18-30 years who had recovered from COVID-19.

The rearrangement links TRBV19 to TRBJ2-2; TRBD2 matches at 7 bases. V was pared by 8 bases and J by 5 bases, with 5 bases of the junction left unmatched. The germline CDR1 and CDR2 sequences are LNHDA and SQIVND (reference sequence). This CDR3 has 13 amino acids. The DNA for the CDR3 is TGTGCCAGTCGGGGGGAGGGTACCGGGGAGCTGTTTTTT. Its protein is CASRGEGTGELFF.

The chain couples TRBV7-9 to TRBJ2-7; tentative D call: TRBD1 (5 bases). This CDR3 has 14 residues. Looked up from germline, CDR1 is SEHNR and CDR2 is FQNEAQ (reference sequence). Deletions cut 3 bases from V and 1 base from J, with 10 bases between. The chain's CDR3 is CASSFGPGSYEQYF. In nucleotides, the CDR3 is TGTGCCAGCAGCTTTGGTCCAGGGTCCTACGAGCAGTACTTC.

This rearrangement joins TRBV5-6 to TRBJ1-1; D gene unclear. This CDR3 has 14 amino acids. V lost 4 bases, J lost 10 bases, and 20 bases lay in between. CDR1 and CDR2 from the germline V gene are SGHDT and YYEEEE. The CDR3 sequence is CASSAMDPGEGAFF. The CDR3 nucleotides read TGTGCCAGCAGCGCAATGGACCCTGGGGAGGGAGCTTTCTTT.

The V gene is TRBV25-1, the J gene TRBJ2-7; TRBD1 matches 10 bases. V was clipped by 1 base and J by 4 bases; unmatched bases: 4. Germline CDR1 reads MGHDK; CDR2 reads SYGVNS. The CDR3 consists of 15 residues. The CDR3 nucleotides read TGTGCCAGCAGTGAATGGGACAGGGGAATTTACGAGCAGTACTTC. This translates into CASSEWDRGIYEQYF.

V usage is TRBV25-1 and J usage is TRBJ2-7; D is ambiguous. V was clipped by 3 bases and J by 3 bases, with 3 bases between them. Germline V gene sequence: CDR1 MGHDK, CDR2 SYGVNS. CDR3 size: 11 residues. The DNA of the CDR3 is TGTGCCAGCAGTGACGGCTACGAGCAGTACTTC. Translating gives CASSDGYEQYF.

The chain joins TRBV7-6 to TRBJ2-3, with 8 positions matching TRBD1. CDR1 and CDR2 (germline): SGHVS, FNYEAQ. The ends lost 5 bases at V and 0 bases at J; junction bases unmatched: 7. The CDR3 spans 16 residues. The CDR3 region is CASSPRQGPSTDTQYF. The CDR3 DNA reads TGTGCCAGCAGCCCCCGACAGGGGCCAAGCACAGATACGCAGTATTTT.

This chain links TRBV11-2 with TRBJ2-7; maybe TRBD2 (5 bases). The CDR3 contains 13 residues. V was cut by 3 bases and J by 4 bases, with 10 bases left in between. Germline CDR1 reads SGHAT; CDR2 reads FQNNGV. CDR3 DNA sequence: TGTGCCAGCAGCTTTTCGCCGGGGTACGAGCAGTACTTC. Its protein product is CASSFSPGYEQYF.

The V and J genes are TRBV6-5 and TRBJ2-7; a possible D gene is TRBD2 (7 bases). The germline CDR1 and CDR2 sequences are MNHEY and SVGAGI. This CDR3 has 16 amino acids. The V and J ends lost 4 bases and 2 bases respectively, with 18 bases between them. The CDR3 DNA reads as TGTGCCAGCAGTTTGGGGGGGGCCCCGGGGGCCTACGAGCAGTACTTC. Amino acids: CASSLGGAPGAYEQYF.

V usage is TRBV6-5 and J usage is TRBJ2-2; 9 bases line up with TRBD2. V was clipped by 6 bases and J by 0 bases; unmatched bases: 2. The germline gives CDR1 MNHEY, CDR2 SVGAGI. This CDR3 contains 15 residues. CDR3 region: CASRIAGANTGELFF. CDR3 in DNA: TGTGCCAGCAGGATAGCGGGAGCGAACACCGGGGAGCTGTTTTTT.